Detailed here is one T cell receptor beta chain. Its antigen is as yet unknown. TCRdb keeps only in-frame clones here, not all; method: immunoSEQ multiplex PCR. Found here are under 85,000 clones, 90% to 95% of them singletons; the top ten hold approximately 5%. The CDR3 consists of 14 residues. The junction had 4 bases not matched to a gene; V was cut back by 5 bases and J by 5 bases. The V gene's germline CDR1 is MDHEN and CDR2 SYDVKM. This specimen comes from a study of cytomegalovirus exposure and HLA in healthy donors. Study-wide context: The 120 validation repertoires were reported in a later analysis to have been generated on the same platform as the roughly 720 first-cohort repertoires.

Whole-study findings and limits: Among the CMV-associated chains, three were confirmed in vitro as specific for CMV antigens.

The chain joins TRBV28 to TRBJ2-7, with 12 bases lining up with TRBD2. The clonotype comes from a man in his late teens or twenties in good health and CMV-seropositive. The sample comprised PBMCs. The CDR3, as DNA: TGTGCCAGCAGTCCCGGACTAGCGGGAAACGAGCAGTACTTC. It encodes CASSPGLAGNEQYF.